This T cell receptor (beta chain) was recovered during a study of blood T cell repertoires in COVID-19 (dated by TCRdb to 2020 to 2021). A note on the overall study: Samples covering the acute and convalescent phases of COVID-19 were provided by collaborators in the United States, Italy and Spain. The material from the prospective study consisted of cDNA or gDNA derived from T cells, B-cell-depleted T cells, or PBMCs. Deeply sampled blood TCRbeta repertoires from subjects exposed to, actively infected with, or recovered from COVID-19 were included in the dataset. The repertoires were released in a freely available public database intended as a resource for research on the immune response to SARS-CoV-2. Samples came from the ongoing ImmuneRACE study (first 160 participants) plus 1,254 subjects from 6 global collaborators. Sample metadata almost always included a de-identified subject ID, COVID-19 status, age in years and sex. Where available, HLA class I and class II types were taken from metadata supplied by the sample provider and were not determined by assay-based typing. The investigation overall reported the following: The quantity of clinical and demographic metadata differed by source and by participant and was supplied without curation.

The immunoSEQ Assay, a bias-controlled multiplex PCR, was used to amplify TCRbeta CDR3 regions from genomic DNA. On the study's bioinformatics: Within the assay, amplification of reference gene primers was used to estimate how many nucleated cells each sample contained. To quantify the absolute abundance of each unique TCRbeta CDR3 rearrangement, sequence reads were collapsed and filtered. For each sample, productive Simpson clonality was calculated as the square root of Simpson's diversity index over productive rearrangements. TCRdb carries this immuneACCESS record with in-frame sequences only. Its versions omit some clonotypes, under half of them owing to an unresolved V gene in the studies checked, with the rest unexplained. V, J and clone size were drawn from that table, and D and trimming were deduced from the DNA. The sample records 250,000 or so clones, roughly nine tenths of which are singletons. Clones ranked in the top ten supply more than 1% of the sample.

In the prospective study, participants were roughly 18 to 100 years old, resided in 24 geographic areas of the United States, and were enrolled through a virtual design. In the prospective study, cohorts were assigned on the basis of participant-reported clinical history obtained from a screening survey and a study questionnaire. In the prospective study, mobile phlebotomists collected whole blood, serum and a nasopharyngeal or oropharyngeal swab from each participant. Over an approximately two-month period, participants in the prospective study had the option of providing additional blood draws and questionnaires. Before DNA extraction, blood samples from the prospective study were shipped at room temperature or frozen. Trimming at the junction amounts to 3 bases on V and 1 base on J, and the germline ends lie 17 bases apart. From a lookup of the germline V gene, CDR1 and CDR2 are KGHSH and LQKENI. Inclusive of the bounding cysteine and phenylalanine, the CDR3 is 17 residues long. The entry retains the CDR3 DNA only, 51 bases that are in frame from base 1.

A remark on this clone: No antigen is known for it. No much larger clone exists at a distance of one base, and base qualities are not known.

The source of this sequence is a human donor in a cohort exposed to, infected with or recovered from COVID-19 (not recorded which). The donor label of this sample is uncertain. Sequenced: PBMCs or T cells enriched from blood (not recorded which). The chain couples TRBV18 to TRBJ2-3; possibly the D gene is TRBD1, per 6 matching bases. The DNA sequence follows: TGTGCCAGCTCACCCAACACAGGGTCCTCTGGCACAGATACGCAGTATTTT. Its protein reads: CASSPNTGSSGTDTQYF.